The 30 T cell receptor beta chains in this list originate from one sample, sequenced in a study of blood T cell repertoires in COVID-19 (dated by TCRdb to about 2020). Libraries were constructed by the immunoSEQ multiplex PCR assay. Drawn from immuneACCESS, this table holds only the in-frame rearrangements with V and J called that TCRdb kept. Clones are partly lost; checked studies trace under half to an unresolved V gene and leave the rest unexplained. This sample comprises about 120,000 clones, approximately 84% of them detected only once. The top ten clonotypes cover roughly 7.1% of the sample. The material sequenced was peripheral blood. The receptors shown here come from a man in his 70s with active or convalescent COVID-19.

The chain combines TRBV5-6 with TRBJ1-6, with TRBD1 identical over 8 bases. The V and J ends lost 0 bases and 9 bases, in that order; junction bases with no gene match: 8. Germline CDR1 SGHDT, CDR2 YYEEEE. The CDR3 is 16 amino acids. CDR3 in DNA: TGTGCCAGCAGCTTGGCCGGACAGGGCCTTCGTTCACCCCTCCACTTT. Translated, it gives CASSLAGQGLRSPLHF.

The chain couples TRBV6-5 to TRBJ1-2, with D perhaps matching TRBD1 (6 bases). The CDR3 runs to 14 residues. CDR1 is MNHEY, CDR2 SVGAGI, per germline. Deletions cut 7 bases from V and 2 bases from J, with 14 bases between. DNA for the CDR3: TGTGCCAGCACCTCAGGACAGCGGAACTATGGCTACACCTTC. It yields the protein CASTSGQRNYGYTF.

The rearrangement uses TRBV5-6 and TRBJ2-1; 10 bases agree with TRBD2. Germline CDR1 is SGHDT and CDR2 is YYEEEE. There are 17 residues in the CDR3. The junction had 10 bases not matched to a gene; V was cut back by 3 bases and J by 4 bases. The CDR3 sequence is CASSSPLLAGSYNEQFF. DNA of the CDR3: TGTGCCAGCAGCTCACCCTTACTAGCGGGGTCGTACAATGAGCAGTTCTTC.

The gene calls are TRBV10-3 and TRBJ1-2, with 7 bases that match TRBD1. The V gene's germline CDR1 is ENHRY and CDR2 SYGVKD. This CDR3 has 16 amino acids. With 7 bases clipped from V and 0 bases from J, the junction kept 11 bases outside the gene matches. Here the CDR3 DNA reads TGTGCCATCACACCTGGACAGGCTGTCACTAACTATGGCTACACCTTC. Translating it yields CAITPGQAVTNYGYTF.

This clone has a single count. The chain links TRBV4-3 to TRBJ1-2, with 9 positions matching TRBD1. This CDR3 contains 16 residues. The germline gives CDR1 LGHNA, CDR2 YSLEER. V trimming: 3 bases; J trimming: 8 bases; junction bases outside the gene matches: 13. The CDR3 nucleotides read TGCGCCAGCAGCCACCCACTGGGACAGGGATTGGGGGGCTACACCTTC. Translated: CASSHPLGQGLGGYTF.

This rearrangement joins TRBV21-1 to TRBJ2-1; the table's D call of TRBD2 was not tested on the DNA. TRBV21-1 is a recognized pseudogene. This CDR3 has 18 residues. The CDR3 DNA is TGTGCCAGCAGCAAACGGCATGGGGAGTTACGTATAATCAATGAGCAGTTCTTC. Translation: CASSKRHGELRIINEQFF.

The chain joins TRBV5-1 to TRBJ2-1; no definite D call. V lost 0 bases and J 0 bases, leaving 10 bases between the germline ends. Germline assignment: CDR1 SGHRS and CDR2 YFSETQ. The CDR3 runs 16 residues. CDR3 region: CASSLALASSYNEQFF. In nucleotides, the CDR3 is TGCGCCAGCAGCTTGGCCTTGGCAAGCTCCTACAATGAGCAGTTCTTC.

The chain has TRBV13 and TRBJ2-1; 8 bases are shared with TRBD1. Germline V gene lookup returns CDR1 PRHDT and CDR2 FYEKMQ (reference sequence). Trimming at V came to 5 bases and at J to 2 bases, leaving 8 bases not matched to a gene. The CDR3 has 16 residues. CDR3 in amino acids: CASSLPTGATYNEQFF. The CDR3 DNA reads TGTGCCAGCAGCCTCCCGACAGGGGCGACCTACAATGAGCAGTTCTTC.

The rearrangement joins TRBV2 to TRBJ1-5; 7 nucleotides align to TRBD1. The CDR3 consists of 15 residues. The V and J ends lost 5 bases and 0 bases, in that order; junction bases with no gene match: 4. CDR1 and CDR2 (germline): SNHLY, FYNNEI. CDR3 in DNA: TGTGCCAGCAGTTTACAGGGGTATAGCAATCAGCCCCAGCATTTT. This codes for CASSLQGYSNQPQHF.

The chain links TRBV9 to TRBJ2-3, with 7 bases aligning to TRBD1. This CDR3 spans 17 amino acids. Trimming took 4 bases from V and 3 from J; bases not matched to a gene: 14. Germline lookup yields CDR1 SGDLS and CDR2 YYNGEE. The CDR3 bases are TGTGCCAGCAGCTCAACTATGGTAGGCAGGGGGACAGATACGCAGTATTTT. This encodes CASSSTMVGRGTDTQYF. Using reference TRBV9 and TRBJ2-3 for the parts outside the CDR3, the full variable domain is DSGVTQTPKHLITATGQRVTLRCSPRSGDLSVYWYQQSLDQGLQFLIQYYNGEERAKGNILERFSAQQFPDLHSELNLSSLELGDSALYFCASSSTMVGRGTDTQYFGPGTRLTVL.

The rearrangement joins TRBV7-9 to TRBJ1-5, with TRBD1 as a possible D gene (5 bases). Per the germline V gene, CDR1 is SEHNR and CDR2 is FQNEAQ (reference sequence). V was clipped by 1 base and J by 5 bases, with 9 bases between them. The CDR3 consists of 14 residues. DNA of the CDR3: TGTGCCAGCAGCTTAGAAGGGGTCTATCAGCCCCAGCATTTT. As protein: CASSLEGVYQPQHF.

V and J are TRBV5-1 and TRBJ2-1; 13 bases are a match to TRBD2. Per the germline V gene, CDR1 is SGHRS and CDR2 is YFSETQ. CDR3 length: 15 residues. V was clipped by 0 bases and J by 8 bases; unmatched bases: 2. CDR3 sequence (DNA): TGCGCCAGCAGCTTGGGGACTAGCGGGAGCGATGAGCAGTTCTTC. It translates to CASSLGTSGSDEQFF.

The sample holds a few counts of this clone. The chain employs TRBV3-1 (or the pseudogene TRBV3-2) and TRBJ1-4, with TRBD1 matching over 7 bases. The CDR3 covers 16 residues. Germline CDR1 and CDR2: LGHDT and YNNKEL (reference sequence). J gave up 6 bases and V 4 bases, and 11 bases lay outside the gene matches. CDR3 in amino acids: CASSLAAQGPHEKLFF. The CDR3 bases are TGTGCCAGCAGCCTCGCCGCACAGGGGCCTCATGAAAAACTGTTTTTT.

As regards this clone: Other DNA sequences within the sample encode an identical CDR3. The rearrangement links TRBV5-4 to TRBJ2-5; D might be TRBD1 (6 bases). CDR1 is SGHNT, CDR2 YYREEE, per germline (reference sequence). CDR3 length equals 15 residues. The germline V and J ends were trimmed by 0 bases and 2 bases, with 11 bases remaining between them. The CDR3 protein is CASSLGGQRQETQYF. The CDR3 coding sequence is TGTGCCAGCAGCTTGGGCGGACAGCGACAAGAGACCCAGTACTTC.

J is TRBJ2-3 and V is TRBV6-5; TRBD1 might be the D (6 bases). This CDR3 has 13 amino acids. Trimming took off 6 bases at V and 1 base at J, with 8 bases between the two ends. In germline, CDR1 is MNHEY, CDR2 SVGAGI. CDR3 sequence: CASREGGTDTQYF. The CDR3 DNA is TGTGCCAGCAGAGAGGGGGGCACAGATACGCAGTATTTT.

This rearrangement joins TRBV9 to TRBJ2-3; possibly TRBD2 for D (5 bases). Trimming cost V 0 bases and J 0 bases, with 8 bases left between them. The length of the CDR3 is 15 residues. The germline gives CDR1 SGDLS, CDR2 YYNGEE. CDR3 nucleotide sequence: TGTGCCAGCAGCGTAGATTCGGGAAGCACAGATACGCAGTATTTT. It codes for CASSVDSGSTDTQYF.

V and J are TRBV28 and TRBJ2-3; 9 bases are shared with TRBD1. The J segment lost 4 bases and the V segment lost 5 bases, leaving 4 bases of the junction unmatched. The length of the CDR3 is 14 residues. Germline lookup yields CDR1 MDHEN and CDR2 SYDVKM. The CDR3 loop is CASSGDRAPDTQYF. The CDR3 coding sequence is TGTGCCAGCAGTGGGGACAGGGCCCCAGATACGCAGTATTTT.

This clone was observed once. The chain joins TRBV7-9 to TRBJ1-2; D ambiguous. The ends were cut back, 2 bases at V and 7 bases at J, with 14 bases in the middle. The CDR3 consists of 14 residues. CDR1 and CDR2 (germline): SEHNR, FQNEAQ (reference sequence). CDR3 coding DNA: TGTGCCAGCAGCTTATCCGGGAGCGAGAGTGGCTACACCTTC. This encodes CASSLSGSESGYTF.

This chain links TRBV5-1 with TRBJ2-5, with TRBD2 matching 9 bases. The CDR3 has 15 amino acids. The V gene's germline CDR1 is SGHRS and CDR2 YFSETQ. The trim removed 2 bases at V and 4 bases at J, leaving 6 bases unmatched. The CDR3, as DNA: TGCGCCAGCAGCTTCGGGACTAGCCTTCGAGAGACCCAGTACTTC. It is translated as CASSFGTSLRETQYF.

This clone came up many times. J is TRBJ1-2 and V is TRBV10-3; 11 bases are a match to TRBD1. The germline CDR1 and CDR2 sequences are ENHRY and SYGVKD. This CDR3 region has 15 residues. The V segment lost 0 bases and the J segment 5 bases; nucleotides outside the gene matches: 2. CDR3: CAISESGTGGYGYTF. The CDR3 region has the DNA TGTGCCATCAGTGAGTCTGGGACAGGGGGTTATGGCTACACCTTC.

V gene TRBV11-3 combines with J gene TRBJ2-1, with D perhaps matching TRBD2 (6 bases). This CDR3 has 13 amino acids. Trimming shortened V by 3 bases and J by 9 bases, and 12 bases separated the two germline ends. Germline assignment: CDR1 SGHNT and CDR2 YENEEA. The CDR3: CASSFAQEGEQFF. For the CDR3, the DNA is TGTGCCAGCAGCTTCGCCCAGGAGGGTGAGCAGTTCTTC.

The J gene is TRBJ2-2, the V gene TRBV6-5, with D possibly matching TRBD2 (6 bases). This CDR3 region has 14 residues. From germline, CDR1 is MNHEY and CDR2 SVGAGI. V was clipped by 6 bases and J by 2 bases, with 10 bases between them. This CDR3 is CASRDYRNTGELFF. The DNA of the CDR3 is TGTGCCAGCAGGGACTACAGAAACACCGGGGAGCTGTTTTTT.

The genes are TRBV11-2 and TRBJ2-5; maybe TRBD1 (5 bases). The germline gives CDR1 SGHAT, CDR2 FQNNGV. This CDR3 spans 13 amino acids. The V gene lost 6 bases and the J gene lost 1 base, with 9 bases spanning the gap. The CDR3, as DNA: TGTGCCAGCAGTTCAGGGATCCAAGAGACCCAGTACTTC. Protein: CASSSGIQETQYF.

The chain carries TRBV28 and TRBJ1-2; TRBD1 might be the D (5 bases). Between the trimmed V and J ends, which lost 9 bases and 5 bases, there was a span of 16 bases. In germline, CDR1 is MDHEN, CDR2 SYDVKM. The length of the CDR3 is 13 residues. This CDR3 reads CASFKGPGYGYTF. The CDR3 DNA follows: TGTGCCAGTTTTAAGGGGCCCGGGTATGGCTACACCTTC.

The chain employs TRBV25-1 and TRBJ1-1, with D possibly being TRBD1 (6 bases). This CDR3 is built from 15 residues. V dropped 5 bases and J dropped 1 base, with 14 bases sitting between them. Germline assignment: CDR1 MGHDK and CDR2 SYGVNS. The CDR3 reads CASSYRANPNTEAFF. The CDR3, as DNA: TGTGCCAGCAGTTACAGGGCCAACCCGAACACTGAAGCTTTCTTT.

The chain joins TRBV24-1 to TRBJ1-6; D gene uncertain. The CDR3 length is 15 residues. Deletions cut 5 bases from V and 5 bases from J, with 12 bases between. From germline, CDR1 is KGHDR and CDR2 SFDVKD. In DNA form, the CDR3 reads TGTGCCACCAGTGTACCAGGCGAGCATAATTCACCCCTCCACTTT. It yields the protein CATSVPGEHNSPLHF.

CDR3 sequence reads: CASSVGGGVLEKLFF. CDR3 nucleotides: TGTGCCAGCAGCGTAGGCGGCGGGGTTCTAGAAAAACTGTTTTTT. The chain combines TRBV9 with TRBJ1-4; D gene unclear. In germline, CDR1 is SGDLS, CDR2 YYNGEE. CDR3 length: 15 residues. Trimming took 0 bases from V and 8 from J, leaving 14 bases between them.

The chain joins TRBV19 to TRBJ1-2; 7 bases line up with TRBD1. Germline V gives CDR1 LNHDA, CDR2 SQIVND (reference sequence). This CDR3 spans 13 amino acids. Unmatched junction bases numbered 6, after V lost 4 bases and J lost 7 bases. CDR3 loop: CASSTIDRVGYTF. The CDR3 region has the DNA TGTGCCAGTAGTACCATAGACAGGGTTGGCTACACCTTC.

V is TRBV15 and J is TRBJ2-7, with a possible D match to TRBD2 (6 bases). The V end lost 3 bases, the J end lost 3 bases, and 12 bases lay between the germline ends. Germline loops: CDR1 LNHNV, CDR2 YYDKDF (reference sequence). The CDR3 runs to 14 residues. CDR3 sequence reads: CATSRGQGLYEQYF. CDR3 nucleotide sequence: TGTGCCACCAGCAGGGGTCAGGGACTCTACGAGCAGTACTTC.

As to this clone: This same CDR3 is encoded by further DNA sequences in the sample. The rearrangement links TRBV18 to TRBJ1-2, with a tentative D call TRBD1 (6 bases). This CDR3 has 13 residues. The V gene lost 3 bases and the J gene lost 1 base, with 6 bases spanning the gap. Germline CDR1 and CDR2: KGHSH and LQKENI. CDR3 in amino acids: CASSPDSNYGYTF. As DNA, the CDR3 is TGTGCCAGCTCACCGGACAGTAACTATGGCTACACCTTC.